This T cell receptor (beta chain) derives from a study of blood T cell repertoires in COVID-19. How the authors handled the data: Reference gene primers were amplified, and this amplification served to estimate nucleated cell counts. Here immunoSEQ multiplex PCR was the method, and the copy in TCRdb shows in-frame clones only, minus some. D and trimming come from the DNA, and the V and J calls and clone size come from that table. The sample yields over 300,000 clones, roughly 90% seen once. CDR1 and CDR2 from the germline V gene are SGHRS and YFSETQ. The CDR3 has 17 amino acids. V lost 1 base to trimming and J lost 3 bases; unmatched junction nucleotides: 8.

The clonotype was recovered from a man younger than 35 who had recovered from COVID-19. This chain joins TRBV5-1 and TRBJ1-4; 8 bases line up with TRBD1. The sequenced sample consisted of peripheral blood. The CDR3 DNA is TGCGCCAGCAGCTTGCTCCCGACAGGGGAGCCTAATGAAAAACTGTTTTTT. Translating it yields CASSLLPTGEPNEKLFF.